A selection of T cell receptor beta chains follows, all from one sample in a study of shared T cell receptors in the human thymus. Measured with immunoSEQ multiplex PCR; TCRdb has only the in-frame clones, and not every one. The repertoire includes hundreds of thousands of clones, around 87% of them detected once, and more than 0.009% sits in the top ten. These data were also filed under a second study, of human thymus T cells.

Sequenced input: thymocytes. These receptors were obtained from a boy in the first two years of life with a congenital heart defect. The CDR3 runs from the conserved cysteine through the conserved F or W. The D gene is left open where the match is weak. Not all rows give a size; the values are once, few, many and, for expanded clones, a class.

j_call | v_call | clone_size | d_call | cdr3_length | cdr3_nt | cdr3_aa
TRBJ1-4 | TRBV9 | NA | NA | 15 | TGTGCCAGCAGCGTAGGTGGGTCTAGTGGGGAAAAACTGTTTTTT | CASSVGGSSGEKLFF
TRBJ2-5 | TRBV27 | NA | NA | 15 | TGTGCCAGCAGTTTTTTTCCAGGGCAGTTAGAGACCCAGTACTTC | CASSFFPGQLETQYF
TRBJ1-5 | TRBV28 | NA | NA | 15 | TGTGCCACCACTGCACTTAGCGGGGGTGGCCAGCCCCAGCATTTT | CATTALSGGGQPQHF
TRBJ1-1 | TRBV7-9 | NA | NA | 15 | TGTGCCAGCAGCGAGAGTGCAGGGGATGCGACTGAAGCTTTCTTT | CASSESAGDATEAFF
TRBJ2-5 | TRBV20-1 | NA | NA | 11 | TGCAGTGCCCCGAGGGCAGAGACCCAGTACTTC | CSAPRAETQYF
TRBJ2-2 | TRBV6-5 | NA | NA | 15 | TGTGCCAGCAGTTATTGGGAGGCGAGCACCGGGGAGCTGTTTTTT | CASSYWEASTGELFF
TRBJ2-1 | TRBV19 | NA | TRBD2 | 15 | TGTGCCAGTAGTATTGTGGCGGGGGATGGCGATGAGCAGTTCTTC | CASSIVAGDGDEQFF
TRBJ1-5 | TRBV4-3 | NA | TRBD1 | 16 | TGCGCCAGCAGCCAGGGGACAGGGGCCGACAATCAGCCCCAGCATTTT | CASSQGTGADNQPQHF
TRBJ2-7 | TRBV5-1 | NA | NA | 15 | TGCGCCAGCAGCCCCCGGACAGAGACCTCCTACGAGCAGTACTTC | CASSPRTETSYEQYF
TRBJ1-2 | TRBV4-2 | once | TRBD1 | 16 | TGTGCCAGCAGCCAAGGGGTTGGGACAGGCAGTTATGGCTACACCTTC | CASSQGVGTGSYGYTF
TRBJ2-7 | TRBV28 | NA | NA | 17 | TGTGCCAGCAGTTTGTTGTTGGGAAAAAAACAGGGACCCGAGCAGTACTTC | CASSLLLGKKQGPEQYF
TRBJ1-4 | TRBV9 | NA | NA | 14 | TGTGCCAGCAGCCCCCGAGCAACTAATGAAAAACTGTTTTTT | CASSPRATNEKLFF
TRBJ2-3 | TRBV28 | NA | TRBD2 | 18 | TGTGCCAGCAGTTTATGCAGTAGGGAGCGGGGGGGCCCAGATACGCAGTATTTT | CASSLCSRERGGPDTQYF
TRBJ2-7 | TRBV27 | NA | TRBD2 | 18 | TGTGCCAGCAGTTTATTAGCGGGAGGGTCAGGGGACCTATACGAGCAGTACTTC | CASSLLAGGSGDLYEQYF
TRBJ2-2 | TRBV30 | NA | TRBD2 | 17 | TGTGCCTGGAGCCCGGGACTAGCGCGAAAGAACACCGGGGAGCTGTTTTTT | CAWSPGLARKNTGELFF
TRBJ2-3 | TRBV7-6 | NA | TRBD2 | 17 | TGTGCCAGCAGCCCAGCCAGCGGGAGGAAACGGACAGATACGCAGTATTTT | CASSPASGRKRTDTQYF
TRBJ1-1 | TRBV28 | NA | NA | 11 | TGTGCCAGCAGCCGAGACACTGAAGCTTTCTTT | CASSRDTEAFF
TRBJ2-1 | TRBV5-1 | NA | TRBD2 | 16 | TGCGCCAGCAGCTTGAGGGAGCGGGGGCCCTTATCTGAGCAGTTCTTC | CASSLRERGPLSEQFF
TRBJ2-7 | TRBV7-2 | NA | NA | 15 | TGTGCCAGCAGCTTAGCTTCGGGGGTCTCCTACGAGCAGTACTTC | CASSLASGVSYEQYF
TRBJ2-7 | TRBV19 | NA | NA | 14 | TGTGCCAGTAGTCGGTTCTCCGATTACTACGAGCAGTACTTC | CASSRFSDYYEQYF
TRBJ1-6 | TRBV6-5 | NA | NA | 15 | TGTGCCAGCAGTGCAGGGGTAGGTGGGAATTCACCCCTCCACTTT | CASSAGVGGNSPLHF
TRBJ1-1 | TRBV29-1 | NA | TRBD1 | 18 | TGCAGCGTAAATTTATCCACTACAGGGGGCGCTGGGGACACTGAAGCTTTCTTT | CSVNLSTTGGAGDTEAFF
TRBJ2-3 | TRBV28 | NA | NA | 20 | TGTGCCAGCAGAACCGACAGGGAGGTATCTTCTCTATCGAGCACAGATACGCAGTATTTT | CASRTDREVSSLSSTDTQYF
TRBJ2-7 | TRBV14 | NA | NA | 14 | TGTGCCAGCAGCCCCGGACAGATGCTCTACGAGCAGTACTTC | CASSPGQMLYEQYF
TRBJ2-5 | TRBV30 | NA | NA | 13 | TGTGCCTTGGGAAGGGGGTCGGATGAGACCCAGTACTTC | CALGRGSDETQYF
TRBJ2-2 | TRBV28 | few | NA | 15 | TGTGCCAGCACAATAGGAGGGTTCGGGTCCGGGGAGCTGTTTTTT | CASTIGGFGSGELFF
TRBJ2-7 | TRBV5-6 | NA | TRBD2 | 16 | TGTGCCAGCAGCAAGGAGGGGACTAGCGACCCCTACGAGCAGTACTTC | CASSKEGTSDPYEQYF
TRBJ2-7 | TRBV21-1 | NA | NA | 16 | TGTGCCAGCAGTGGACGACTTAGGACAGCCTCCTACGAGCAGTACTTC | CASSGRLRTASYEQYF
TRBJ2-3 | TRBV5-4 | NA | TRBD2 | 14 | TGTGCCAGCAGCTTGACTAGCGGGGCAGATACGCAGTATTTT | CASSLTSGADTQYF
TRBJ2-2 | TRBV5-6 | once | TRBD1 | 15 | TGTGCCAGCAGCAGGACAGGGGAAAACACCGGGGAGCTGTTTTTT | CASSRTGENTGELFF
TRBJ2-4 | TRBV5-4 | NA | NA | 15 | TGTGCCAGCAGCCGCCCAGGGTCAGCCAAAAACATTCAGTACTTC | CASSRPGSAKNIQYF